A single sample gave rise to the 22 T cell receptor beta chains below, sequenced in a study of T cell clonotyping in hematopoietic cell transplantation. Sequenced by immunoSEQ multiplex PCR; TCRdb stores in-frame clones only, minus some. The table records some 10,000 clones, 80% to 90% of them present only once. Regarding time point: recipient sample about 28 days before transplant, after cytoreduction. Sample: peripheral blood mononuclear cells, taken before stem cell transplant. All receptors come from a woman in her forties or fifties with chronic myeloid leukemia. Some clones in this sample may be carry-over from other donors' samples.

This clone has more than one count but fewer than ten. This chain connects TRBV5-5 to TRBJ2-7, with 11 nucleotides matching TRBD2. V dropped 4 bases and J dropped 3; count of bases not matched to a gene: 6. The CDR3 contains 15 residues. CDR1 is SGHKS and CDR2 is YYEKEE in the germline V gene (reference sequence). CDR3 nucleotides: TGTGCCAGCAGCATCCGGACTAGCGGGTTCTACGAGCAGTACTTC. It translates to CASSIRTSGFYEQYF.

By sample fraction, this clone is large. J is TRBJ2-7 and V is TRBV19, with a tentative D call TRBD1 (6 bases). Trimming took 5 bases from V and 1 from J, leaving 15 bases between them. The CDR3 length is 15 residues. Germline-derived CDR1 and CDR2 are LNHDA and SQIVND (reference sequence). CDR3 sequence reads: CASSQLPGQSYEQYF. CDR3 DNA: TGTGCCAGTAGTCAGCTACCTGGACAGTCCTACGAGCAGTACTTC.

CDR3: CASSQGKSQAFF. CDR3 nucleotides: TGTGCCAGCAGCCAGGGGAAGTCACAAGCTTTCTTT. The rearrangement links TRBV5-6 to TRBJ1-1; tentatively, D is TRBD1 (6 bases). This CDR3 has 12 residues. Germline V gene data show CDR1 as SGHDT and CDR2 as YYEEEE. V lost 4 bases and J lost 9, with 13 bases in between.

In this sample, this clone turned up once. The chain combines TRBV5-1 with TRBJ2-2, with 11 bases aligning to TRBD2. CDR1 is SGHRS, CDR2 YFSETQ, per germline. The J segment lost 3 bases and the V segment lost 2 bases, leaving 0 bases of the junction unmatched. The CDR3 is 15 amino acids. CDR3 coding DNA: TGCGCCAGCAGCTTACTAGCGGGAGACACCGGGGAGCTGTTTTTT. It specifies CASSLLAGDTGELFF.

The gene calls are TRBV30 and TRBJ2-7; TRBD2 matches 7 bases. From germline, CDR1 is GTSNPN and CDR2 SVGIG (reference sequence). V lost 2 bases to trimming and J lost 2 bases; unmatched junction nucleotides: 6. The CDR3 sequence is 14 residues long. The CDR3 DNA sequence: TGTGCCTGGAGTTGGGCGGGAGTCACCTACGAGCAGTACTTC. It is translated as CAWSWAGVTYEQYF.

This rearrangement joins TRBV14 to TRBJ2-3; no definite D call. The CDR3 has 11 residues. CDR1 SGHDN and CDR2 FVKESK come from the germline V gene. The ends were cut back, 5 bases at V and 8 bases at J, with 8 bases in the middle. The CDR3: CASSYHGTQYF. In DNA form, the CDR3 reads TGTGCCAGCAGCTATCATGGTACGCAGTATTTT.

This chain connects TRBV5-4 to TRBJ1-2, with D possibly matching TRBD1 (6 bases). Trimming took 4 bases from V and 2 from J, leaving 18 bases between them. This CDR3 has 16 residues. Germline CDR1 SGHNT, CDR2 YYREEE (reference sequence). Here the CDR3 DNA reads TGTGCCAGCAGCCTGGCTCCGGGACATATGAACTATGGCTACACCTTC. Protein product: CASSLAPGHMNYGYTF.

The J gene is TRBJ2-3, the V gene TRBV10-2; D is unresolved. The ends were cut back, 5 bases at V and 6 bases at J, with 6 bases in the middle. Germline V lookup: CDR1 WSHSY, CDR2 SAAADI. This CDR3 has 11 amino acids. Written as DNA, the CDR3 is TGCGCCAGCAGTATCACGGATACGCAGTATTTT. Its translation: CASSITDTQYF.

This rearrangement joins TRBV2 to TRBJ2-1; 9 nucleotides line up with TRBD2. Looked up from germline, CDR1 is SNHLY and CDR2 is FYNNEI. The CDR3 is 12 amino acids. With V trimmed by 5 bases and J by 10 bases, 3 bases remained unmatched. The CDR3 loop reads CASSIAGEEQFF. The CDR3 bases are TGTGCCAGCAGTATAGCGGGAGAGGAGCAGTTCTTC.

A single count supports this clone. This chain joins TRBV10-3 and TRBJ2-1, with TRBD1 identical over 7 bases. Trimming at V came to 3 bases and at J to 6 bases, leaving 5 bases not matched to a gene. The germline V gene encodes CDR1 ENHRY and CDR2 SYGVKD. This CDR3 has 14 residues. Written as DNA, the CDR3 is TGTGCCATCAGTGACGACGACAGGGCCAATGAGCAGTTCTTC. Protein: CAISDDDRANEQFF.

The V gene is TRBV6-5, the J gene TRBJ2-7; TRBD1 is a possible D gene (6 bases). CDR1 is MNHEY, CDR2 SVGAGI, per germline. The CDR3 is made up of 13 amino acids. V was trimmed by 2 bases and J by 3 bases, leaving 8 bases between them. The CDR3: CASSYADSYEQYF. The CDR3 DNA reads TGTGCCAGCAGTTACGCGGACAGCTACGAGCAGTACTTC.

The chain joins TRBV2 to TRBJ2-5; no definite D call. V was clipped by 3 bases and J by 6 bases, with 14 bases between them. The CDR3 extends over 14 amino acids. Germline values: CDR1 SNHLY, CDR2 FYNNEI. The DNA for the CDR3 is TGTGCCAGCAGTGAGTGGTTGGGGTCCCAGACCCAGTACTTC. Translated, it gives CASSEWLGSQTQYF.

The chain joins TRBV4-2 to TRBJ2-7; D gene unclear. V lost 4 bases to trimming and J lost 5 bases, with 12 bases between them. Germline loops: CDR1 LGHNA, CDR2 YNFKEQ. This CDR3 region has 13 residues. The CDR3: CASSPRVQDEQYF. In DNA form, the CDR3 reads TGTGCCAGCAGCCCTAGGGTGCAAGACGAGCAGTACTTC.

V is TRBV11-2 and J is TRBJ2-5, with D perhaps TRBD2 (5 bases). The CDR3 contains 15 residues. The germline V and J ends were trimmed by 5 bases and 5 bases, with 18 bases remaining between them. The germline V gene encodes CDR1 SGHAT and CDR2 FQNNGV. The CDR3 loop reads CASSRLGLPPETQYF. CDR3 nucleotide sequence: TGTGCCAGCAGCCGATTAGGACTTCCCCCGGAGACCCAGTACTTC. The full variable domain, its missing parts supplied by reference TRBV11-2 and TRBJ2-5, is EAGVAQSPRYKIIEKRQSVAFWCNPISGHATLYWYQQILGQGPKLLIQFQNNGVVDDSQLPKDRFSAERLKGVDSTLKIQPAKLEDSAVYLCASSRLGLPPETQYFGPGTRLLVL.

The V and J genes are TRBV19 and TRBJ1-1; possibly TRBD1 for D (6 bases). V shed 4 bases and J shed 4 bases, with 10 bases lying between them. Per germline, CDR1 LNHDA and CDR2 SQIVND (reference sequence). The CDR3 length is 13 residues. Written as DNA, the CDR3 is TGTGCCAGTAGTACACAGGGAAGCACTGAAGCTTTCTTT. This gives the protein CASSTQGSTEAFF.

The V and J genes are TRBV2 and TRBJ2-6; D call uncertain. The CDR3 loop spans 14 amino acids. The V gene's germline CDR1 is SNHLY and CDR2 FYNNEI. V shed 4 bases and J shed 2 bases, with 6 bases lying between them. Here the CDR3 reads CASSAGAGANVLTF. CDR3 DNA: TGTGCCAGCAGTGCTGGTGCTGGGGCCAACGTCCTGACTTTC.

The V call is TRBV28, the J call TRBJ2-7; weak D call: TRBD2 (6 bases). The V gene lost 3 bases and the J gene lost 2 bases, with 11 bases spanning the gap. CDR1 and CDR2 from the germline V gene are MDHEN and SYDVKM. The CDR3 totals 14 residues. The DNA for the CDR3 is TGTGCCAGCAGTTTGGGCGGGATGCCCTACGAGCAGTACTTC. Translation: CASSLGGMPYEQYF.

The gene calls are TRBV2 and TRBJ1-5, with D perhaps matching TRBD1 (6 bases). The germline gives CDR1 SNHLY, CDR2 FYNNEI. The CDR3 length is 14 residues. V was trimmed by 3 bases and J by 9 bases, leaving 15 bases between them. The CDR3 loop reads CASSEGTGSGPQHF. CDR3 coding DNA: TGTGCCAGCAGTGAGGGAACAGGGTCTGGGCCCCAGCATTTT.

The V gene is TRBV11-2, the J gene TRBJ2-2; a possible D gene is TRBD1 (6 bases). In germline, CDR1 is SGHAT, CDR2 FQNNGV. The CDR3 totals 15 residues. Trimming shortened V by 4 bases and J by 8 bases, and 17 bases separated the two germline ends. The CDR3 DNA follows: TGTGCCAGCAGCTCCGACTTGGCAGGGGTTGGGGAGCTGTTTTTT. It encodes CASSSDLAGVGELFF.

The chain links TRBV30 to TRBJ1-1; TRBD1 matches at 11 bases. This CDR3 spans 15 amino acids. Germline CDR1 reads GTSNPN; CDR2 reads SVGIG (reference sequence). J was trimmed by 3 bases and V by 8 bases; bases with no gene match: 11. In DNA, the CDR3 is TGTGCCGGACAGGGGGCTGGAGGCTTGGACACTGAAGCTTTCTTT. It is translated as CAGQGAGGLDTEAFF.

The CDR3 here is CASSQDWGTNNEQFF. In nucleotides, the CDR3 is TGCGCCAGCAGCCAAGACTGGGGGACAAACAATGAGCAGTTCTTC. The V gene is TRBV4-3, the J gene TRBJ2-1, with D possibly being TRBD1 (6 bases). This CDR3 has 15 residues. CDR1 and CDR2 (germline): LGHNA, YSLEER. Between the trimmed V and J ends, which lost 0 bases and 5 bases, there was a span of 11 bases.

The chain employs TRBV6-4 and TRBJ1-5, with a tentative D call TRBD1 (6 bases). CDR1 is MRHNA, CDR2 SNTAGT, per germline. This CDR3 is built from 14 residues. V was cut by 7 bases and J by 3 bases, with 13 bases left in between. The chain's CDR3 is CASKDRGANQPQHF. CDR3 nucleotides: TGTGCCAGCAAAGACCGGGGGGCCAATCAGCCCCAGCATTTT.